This T cell receptor (beta chain) is drawn from a study of shared clonotypes between healthy human individuals. Study-wide results and limits: Relative to clonotypes present in all four donors, those not shared had lower generation probabilities. When naive CD4 clonotypes were compared across a handful of donors, 4% to 6.5% were shared.

V was trimmed by 6 bases and J by 8 bases, leaving 13 bases between them. The length of the CDR3 is 12 residues. Germline V gives CDR1 MNHEY, CDR2 SVGAGI. Concerning this clone: Its antigen is not known.

Only in-frame clones appear in the TCRdb table, and some are missing; sequencing was by immunoSEQ multiplex PCR. Among millions of clones listed, about 95% were seen once. Terminally differentiated effector memory CD45RA+ cells were excluded from the naive CD8 cells, which were CD45RO-negative and positively selected for CCR7. Input material: naive CD8+ T cells sorted from blood. The J gene is TRBJ2-5, the V gene TRBV6-5; D may correspond to TRBD1 or TRBD2 (6 bases each). This sequence was found in a man between 18 and 29 years old in good health. The CDR3 protein is CASSPDGGTQYF. CDR3 bases: TGTGCCAGCAGCCCCGACGGGGGCACCCAGTACTTC.